This T cell receptor (beta chain) derives from a study of regulatory and conventional T cells in RAG deficiency. Study-wide points: Omenn patients showed >80% Treg-Tconv overlap and shorter CDR3 lengths. Compared with controls, unique Treg TCR beta sequences dropped roughly 94-fold in Omenn syndrome and CID/AS.

As for this clone: Its antigen is undetermined.

Genomic DNA came from blood conventional CD4+ T cells gated CD25-low CD127-high. Clones were read by immunoSEQ multiplex PCR, and TCRdb kept only the in-frame ones, dropping some. The sample lists approximately 21,000 clones, around 96% seen once, with 1% to 1.5% in the top ten. The V gene lost 8 bases and the J gene lost 2 bases, with 19 bases spanning the gap. Germline V gene sequence: CDR1 MNHEY, CDR2 SMNVEV (reference sequence). CDR3 length: 16 residues. These data were also reused for a study on regulatory T cells. That source notes: The PCR used 52 TRBV and 13 TRBJ primers.

The rearrangement joins TRBV27 to TRBJ1-3, with a possible D match to TRBD1 (5 bases). The receptor comes from a human donor in good health. What was sequenced was CD25- CD4+ T cells sorted from blood. CDR3: CASRDAEGVAGNTIYF. The DNA for the CDR3 is TGTGCCAGCCGCGACGCCGAAGGGGTTGCTGGAAACACCATATATTTT.